The clone carrying this T cell receptor (beta chain) was seen a handful of times. No antigen is known for it. This table comes from immunoSEQ multiplex PCR, and its TCRdb copy is limited to in-frame clones, with some not included. The data show about 69,000 clones, 65% to 80% seen once. The source of the sample is a study of OX40 agonist ivuxolimab in advanced cancers. The CDR3 is 12 residues long. V lost 3 bases and J lost 15, with 15 bases in between. Looked up from germline, CDR1 is SGHRS and CDR2 is YFSETQ. General study points: Both blood CD4+ and CD8+ T cells showed clonal growth by week 6 at 0.1 to 3.0 mg/kg. Partial responders at 0.1-3.0 mg/kg had among the lowest clonal expansion.

The V call is TRBV5-1, the J call TRBJ1-4, with TRBD1 as a possible D gene (6 bases). Here the sequenced sample was CD4+ or CD8+ T cells sorted from blood, taken in a trial of the OX40 agonist ivuxolimab. The TCR sequence derives from an adult with an advanced solid tumor such as melanoma, head and neck, liver or kidney cancer. This chain's CDR3 is CASSSSGDQVFF. In nucleotides, the CDR3 is TGCGCCAGCAGCTCCTCAGGGGACCAGGTGTTTTTT. The entire variable domain, with the rest obtained from reference TRBV5-1 and TRBJ1-4, is as follows: KAGVTQTPRYLIKTRGQQVTLSCSPISGHRSVSWYQQTPGQGLQFLFEYFSETQRNKGNFPGRFSGRQFSNSRSEMNVSTLELGDSALYLCASSSSGDQVFFGSGTQLSVL.